This T cell receptor (beta chain) was found in a study of shared clonotypes between healthy human individuals. With V trimmed by 4 bases and J by 4 bases, 8 bases remained unmatched. From germline, CDR1 is SGHRS and CDR2 YFSETQ. This CDR3 has 15 residues. Data came from immunoSEQ multiplex PCR; TCRdb stores just in-frame clones and leaves some out. The sample has more than 400,000 clones; roughly 80% are singletons. This clonotype was obtained from a woman aged 40 to 50 in good health. Some clones in this sample may be carry-over from other donors' samples. The sample was PBMCs. The chain links TRBV5-1 to TRBJ1-3; 7 bases line up with TRBD1. This CDR3 is CASSISGTEGNTIYF. CDR3 bases: TGCGCCAGCAGCATCTCCGGGACAGAAGGAAACACCATATATTTT. The full variable domain, in which reference TRBV5-1 and TRBJ1-3 provide the parts outside the CDR3, is KAGVTQTPRYLIKTRGQQVTLSCSPISGHRSVSWYQQTPGQGLQFLFEYFSETQRNKGNFPGRFSGRQFSNSRSEMNVSTLELGDSALYLCASSISGTEGNTIYFGEGSWLTVV.